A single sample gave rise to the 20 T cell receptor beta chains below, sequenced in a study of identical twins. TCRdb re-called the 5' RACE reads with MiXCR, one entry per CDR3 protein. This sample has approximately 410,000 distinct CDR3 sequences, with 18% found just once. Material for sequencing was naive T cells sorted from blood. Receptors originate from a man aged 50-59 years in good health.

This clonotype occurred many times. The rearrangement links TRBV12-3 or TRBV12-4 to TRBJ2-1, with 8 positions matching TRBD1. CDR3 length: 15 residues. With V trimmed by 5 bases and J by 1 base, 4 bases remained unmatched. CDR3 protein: CASSPTGGSYNEQFF. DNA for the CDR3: TGTGCCAGCAGTCCAACAGGGGGGTCCTACAATGAGCAGTTCTTC.

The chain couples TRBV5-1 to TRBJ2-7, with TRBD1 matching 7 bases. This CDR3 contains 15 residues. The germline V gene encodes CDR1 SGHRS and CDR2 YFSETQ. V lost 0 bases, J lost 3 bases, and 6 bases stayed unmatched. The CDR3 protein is CASSLEATGIYEQYF. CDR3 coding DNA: TGCGCCAGCAGCTTGGAGGCGACAGGGATCTACGAGCAGTACTTC.

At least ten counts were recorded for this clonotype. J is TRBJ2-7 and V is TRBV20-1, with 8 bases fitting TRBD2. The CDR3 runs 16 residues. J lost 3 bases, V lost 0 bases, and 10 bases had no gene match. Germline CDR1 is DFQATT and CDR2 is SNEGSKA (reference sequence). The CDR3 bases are TGCAGTGCTAGAGATTGGGATAGCGGGGAGGGCTACGAGCAGTACTTC. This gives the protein CSARDWDSGEGYEQYF.

The CDR3 spells CASSSDRQRYEQYF. The DNA of the CDR3 is TGTGCCAGCAGCTCCGATCGACAGCGATACGAGCAGTACTTC. The V gene is TRBV5-5, the J gene TRBJ2-7; possible D gene TRBD1, 5 bases. Per germline, CDR1 SGHKS and CDR2 YYEKEE (reference sequence). The germline V and J ends were trimmed by 3 bases and 4 bases, with 14 bases remaining between them. The CDR3 loop spans 14 amino acids.

In DNA, the CDR3 is TGTGCCTGGACTCGGCTATTCACAGATACGCAGTATTTT. Protein sequence: CAWTRLFTDTQYF. V and J are TRBV30 and TRBJ2-3; D not certain. This CDR3 contains 13 residues. Germline CDR1 reads GTSNPN; CDR2 reads SVGIG (reference sequence). V shed 4 bases and J shed 2 bases, with 10 bases lying between them.

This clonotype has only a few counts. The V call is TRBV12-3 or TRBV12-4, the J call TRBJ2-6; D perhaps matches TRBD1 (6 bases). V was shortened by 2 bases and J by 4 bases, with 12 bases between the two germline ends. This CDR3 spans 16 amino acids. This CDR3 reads CASSLLGALGANVLTF. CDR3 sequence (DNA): TGTGCCAGCAGTTTACTGGGGGCGCTCGGGGCCAACGTCCTGACTTTC.

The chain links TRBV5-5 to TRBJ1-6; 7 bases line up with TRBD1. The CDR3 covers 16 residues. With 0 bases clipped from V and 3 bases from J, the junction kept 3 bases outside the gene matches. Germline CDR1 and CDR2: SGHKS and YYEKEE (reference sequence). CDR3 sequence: CASSLVSGGYNSPLHF. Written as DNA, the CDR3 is TGTGCCAGCAGCTTGGTCTCAGGGGGCTATAATTCACCCCTCCACTTT.

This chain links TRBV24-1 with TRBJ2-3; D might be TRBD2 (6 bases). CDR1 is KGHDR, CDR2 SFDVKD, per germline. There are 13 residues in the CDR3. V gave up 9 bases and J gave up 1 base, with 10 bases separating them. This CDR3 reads CATSSGGTDTQYF. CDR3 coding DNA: TGTGCCACCTCCTCGGGGGGCACAGATACGCAGTATTTT.

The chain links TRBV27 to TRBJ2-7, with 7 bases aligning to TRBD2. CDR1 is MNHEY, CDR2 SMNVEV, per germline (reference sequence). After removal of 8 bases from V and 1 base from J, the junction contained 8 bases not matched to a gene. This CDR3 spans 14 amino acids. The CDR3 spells CASGLSGASYEQYF. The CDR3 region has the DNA TGTGCCAGCGGGTTAAGCGGGGCATCCTACGAGCAGTACTTC.

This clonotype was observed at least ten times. The chain's CDR3 is CASSFHPGGTGELFF. The CDR3 DNA follows: TGTGCCAGCTCATTCCACCCAGGAGGCACCGGGGAGCTGTTTTTT. This sequence joins TRBV18 and TRBJ2-2, with a weak D call TRBD2 (5 bases). From germline, CDR1 is KGHSH and CDR2 LQKENI. This CDR3 spans 15 amino acids. Trimming left V 5 bases short and J 4 bases short, with 14 bases between.

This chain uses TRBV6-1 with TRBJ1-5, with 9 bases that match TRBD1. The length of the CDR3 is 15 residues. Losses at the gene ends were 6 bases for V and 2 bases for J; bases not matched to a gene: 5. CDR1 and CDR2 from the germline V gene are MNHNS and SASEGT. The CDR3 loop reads CASRGGQGGNQPQHF. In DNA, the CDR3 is TGTGCCAGCAGGGGGGGACAGGGTGGCAATCAGCCCCAGCATTTT.

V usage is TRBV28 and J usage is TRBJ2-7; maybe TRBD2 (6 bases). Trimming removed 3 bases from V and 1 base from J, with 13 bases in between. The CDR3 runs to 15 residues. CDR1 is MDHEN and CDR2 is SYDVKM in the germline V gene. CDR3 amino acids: CASSLGVAASYEQYF. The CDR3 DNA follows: TGTGCCAGCAGTTTGGGAGTAGCGGCGTCCTACGAGCAGTACTTC.

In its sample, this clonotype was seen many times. The CDR3 here is CSVVPGAENIQYF. The CDR3 nucleotides read TGCAGCGTTGTTCCGGGGGCCGAAAACATTCAGTACTTC. The chain recombines TRBV29-1 with TRBJ2-4; perhaps D is TRBD1 or TRBD2 (6 bases each). V lost 4 bases to trimming and J lost 5 bases, with 12 bases between them. Looked up from germline, CDR1 is SQVTM and CDR2 is ANQGSEA. This CDR3 region has 13 residues.

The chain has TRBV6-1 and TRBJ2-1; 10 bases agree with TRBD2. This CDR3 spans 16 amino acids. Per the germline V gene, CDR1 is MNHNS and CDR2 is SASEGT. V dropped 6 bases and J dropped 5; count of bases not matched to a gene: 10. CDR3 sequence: CASRQSGRGGHNEQFF. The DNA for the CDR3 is TGTGCCAGCAGACAAAGCGGGAGGGGGGGGCACAATGAGCAGTTCTTC.

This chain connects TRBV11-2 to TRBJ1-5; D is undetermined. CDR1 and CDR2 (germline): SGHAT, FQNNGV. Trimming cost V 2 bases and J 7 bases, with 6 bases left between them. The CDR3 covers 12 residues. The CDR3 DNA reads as TGTGCCAGCAGCTTAATCGGGCAGCCCCAGCATTTT. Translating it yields CASSLIGQPQHF. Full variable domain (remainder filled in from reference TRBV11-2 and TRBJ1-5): EAGVAQSPRYKIIEKRQSVAFWCNPISGHATLYWYQQILGQGPKLLIQFQNNGVVDDSQLPKDRFSAERLKGVDSTLKIQPAKLEDSAVYLCASSLIGQPQHFGDGTRLSIL.

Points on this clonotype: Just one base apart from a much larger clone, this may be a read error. CDR3 bases: TGTGCCAGCAGGGGGGATGAGCAGTTCTTC. This sequence encodes CASRGDEQFF. The chain has TRBV2 and TRBJ2-1; either TRBD1 or TRBD2 may fit D (5 bases each). Trimming removed 6 bases at V and 8 bases at J, with 5 bases between. The CDR3 length is 10 residues. Germline-derived CDR1 and CDR2 are SNHLY and FYNNEI.

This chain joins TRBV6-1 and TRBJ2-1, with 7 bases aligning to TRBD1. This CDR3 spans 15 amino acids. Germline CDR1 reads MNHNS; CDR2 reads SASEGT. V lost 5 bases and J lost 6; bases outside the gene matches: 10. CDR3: CASSPWDSVANEQFF. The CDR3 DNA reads TGTGCCAGCAGTCCGTGGGACAGTGTCGCCAATGAGCAGTTCTTC.

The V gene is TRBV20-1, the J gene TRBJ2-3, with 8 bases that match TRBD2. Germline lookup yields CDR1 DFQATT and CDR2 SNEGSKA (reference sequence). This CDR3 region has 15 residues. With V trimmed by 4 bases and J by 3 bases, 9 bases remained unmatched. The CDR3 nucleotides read TGCAGTGCTACGCCTTCAACGGGGGGGACAGATACGCAGTATTTT. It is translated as CSATPSTGGTDTQYF.

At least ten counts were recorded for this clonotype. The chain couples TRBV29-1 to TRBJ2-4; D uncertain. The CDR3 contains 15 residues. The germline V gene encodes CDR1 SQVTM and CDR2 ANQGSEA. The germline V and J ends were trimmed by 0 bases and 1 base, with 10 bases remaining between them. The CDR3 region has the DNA TGCAGCGTTGAAGATCGAGCAGAGGCCAAAAACATTCAGTACTTC. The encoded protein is CSVEDRAEAKNIQYF.

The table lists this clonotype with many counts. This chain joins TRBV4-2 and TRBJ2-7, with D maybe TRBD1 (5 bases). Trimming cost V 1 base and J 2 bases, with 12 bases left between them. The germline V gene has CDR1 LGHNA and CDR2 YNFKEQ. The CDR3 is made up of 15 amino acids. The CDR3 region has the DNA TGTGCCAGCAGCCAAGGGGCCGGACAAGCCTACGAGCAGTACTTC. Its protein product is CASSQGAGQAYEQYF.